This TCR beta chain was sequenced for a study of tumor-infiltrating lymphocytes in primary liver carcinoma. About the study: Stage T1-T3 N0M0 and a size of about 4.2 to 10 cm characterized the tumors.

This clonotype was picked up a small number of times. The antigen remains undetermined. This CDR3 comprises 14 residues. The germline CDR1 and CDR2 sequences are GTSNPN and SVGIG (reference sequence). V was pared by 4 bases and J by 8 bases, with 7 bases of the junction left unmatched. Study-wide points: It was tumor-adjacent and tumor-blood pairs that overlapped less than tumor region pairs did. Significantly larger top-250-clone fractions were found in tumors than in blood (p = 0.039). The use of bulk unsorted samples meant that CD4+ and CD8+ repertoires were not compared.

The researchers produced TCR beta cDNA from approximately 550 ng total RNA with a constant-region primer. Library construction for TCR beta comprised three nested multiplex PCR rounds performed with slightly modified ARM-PCR. Use of TRBV1-TRBV30 forward primers with a C-beta reverse primer characterized the first two PCR rounds, which lasted about 9 cycles each. TCRdb passed the multiplex PCR reads through MiXCR, listing each CDR3 protein once. The data contain hundreds of thousands of distinct CDR3 sequences, around three fifths of them singletons. They got blood RNA out of unsorted whole blood and also pulled out germline DNA.

J is TRBJ2-1 and V is TRBV30; 11 nucleotides match TRBD2. The clonotype originates from a man in his forties with primary liver carcinoma and hepatitis B virus infection. Sequenced sample: peripheral blood. The CDR3 reads CAWTGLAAFHEQFF. CDR3 nucleotide sequence: TGTGCCTGGACGGGACTAGCGGCCTTTCATGAGCAGTTCTTC. Using reference TRBV30 and TRBJ2-1 for the parts outside the CDR3, the full variable domain is SQTIHQWPATLVQPVGSPLSLECTVEGTSNPNLYWYRQAAGRGLQLLFYSVGIGQISSEVPQNLSASRPQDRQFILSSKKLLLSDSGFYLCAWTGLAAFHEQFFGPGTRLTVL.